These T cell receptor beta chains were read from a single sample in a study of cytomegalovirus exposure and HLA in healthy donors. TCRdb's table, derived via immunoSEQ multiplex PCR, lists solely in-frame clones and lacks some. This table holds approximately 92,000 clones. The sequencing sample was made of PBMCs. These receptors were taken from a woman between 25 and 40 years old in good health and CMV-seronegative. Each CDR3 is given with its conserved first and last residue. A D gene is named only where the DNA matches it firmly.

d_call	v_call	j_call	cdr3_nt	cdr3_aa
NA	TRBV30	TRBJ1-5	TGTGCCTGGAGTACAGGGCAAAATCAGCCCCAGCATTTT	CAWSTGQNQPQHF
NA	TRBV5-1	TRBJ2-4	TGCGCCAGCGGGGAGGGGGGCGCATTGGGAAACATTCAGTACTTC	CASGEGGALGNIQYF
NA	TRBV7-9	TRBJ2-5	TGTGCCAGTAGCGTGGGGGACAACCAAGAGACCCAGTACTTC	CASSVGDNQETQYF
NA	TRBV21-1	TRBJ1-2	TGTGCCAGCAGCAACGATTCGGGACAGGGCAACACCTTC	CASSNDSGQGNTF
NA	TRBV5-6	TRBJ2-7	TGTGCCAGCAGCCAGGGCGGCCACGAGCAGTACTTC	CASSQGGHEQYF
NA	TRBV4-1	TRBJ1-5	TGCGCCAGCAGCCAAGAGCGGGGATATAGCAATCAGCCCCAGCATTTT	CASSQERGYSNQPQHF
NA	TRBV29-1	TRBJ2-5	TGCAGTTCGGGTGGAAGGGGAGAGACCCAGTACTTC	CSSGGRGETQYF
TRBD1	TRBV19	TRBJ2-7	TGTGCCAGTCAGTCAACGGGACAGGGCCTTTCCGAGCAGTACTTC	CASQSTGQGLSEQYF
NA	TRBV7-8	TRBJ1-5	TGTGCCAGCAGCTTAGGGGTAGGGGGGGGGCAGCCCCAGCATTTT	CASSLGVGGGQPQHF
TRBD2	TRBV7-6	TRBJ2-5	TGTGCCAGCAGCCAAATCCCGCCGGGGGGGCAAGAGACCCAGTACTTC	CASSQIPPGGQETQYF
NA	TRBV28	TRBJ1-1	TGTGCCAGCAGTCACAGGGTCGGCACTGAAGCTTTCTTT	CASSHRVGTEAFF
NA	TRBV28	TRBJ1-2	TGTGCCAGCTCCCCAGGGGACTATGGCTACACCTTC	CASSPGDYGYTF
NA	TRBV27	TRBJ2-2	TGTGCCAGCAGTGCGCTACAGGGCCGAGGTCCCGGGGAGCTGTTTTTT	CASSALQGRGPGELFF
NA	TRBV10-3	TRBJ2-7	TGTGCCATCAGTGGGGGATCAGGGGCCGATTCCTACGAGCAGTACTTC	CAISGGSGADSYEQYF
NA	TRBV5-1	TRBJ1-1	TGCGCCAGCAGCTCGATCGGGGAGAACACTGAAGCTTTCTTT	CASSSIGENTEAFF
NA	TRBV6-5	TRBJ1-2	TGTGCCAGCAGCCCTACAACCACCAGGGGTGGCTACACCTTC	CASSPTTTRGGYTF
NA	TRBV9	TRBJ2-2	TGTGCCAGCAGCGTAGGGGTCCTGGGCGCGAACACCGGGGAGCTGTTTTTT	CASSVGVLGANTGELFF
TRBD1	TRBV27	TRBJ2-1	TGTGCCAGCAGTTCCCCTCGGACAGGGGAATTCTACAATGAGCAGTTCTTC	CASSSPRTGEFYNEQFF
NA	TRBV2	TRBJ1-5	TGTGCCAGCAAGGGGGAAGGTTATCAGCCCCAGCATTTT	CASKGEGYQPQHF
TRBD1	TRBV4-2	TRBJ1-6	TGTGCCAGCAGCCAGGACAGGGTTTATAATTCACCCCTCCACTTT	CASSQDRVYNSPLHF
TRBD2	TRBV7-7	TRBJ2-1	TGTGCTAGCAGCTTATACGCCGGGACTAGCAAATACAATGAGCAGTTCTTC	CASSLYAGTSKYNEQFF
TRBD1	TRBV2	TRBJ2-6	TGTGCCAGCAACAGGGGGTTCTCTGGGGCCAACGTCCTGACTTTC	CASNRGFSGANVLTF
TRBD2	TRBV6-5	TRBJ2-7	TGTGCCAGCAGTTCGGGACTAGCGTTCCACGAGCAGTACTTC	CASSSGLAFHEQYF
NA	TRBV4-1	TRBJ1-2	TGCGCCAGCAGCCAAGTTCAGGGGCTGAACTATGGCTACACCTTC	CASSQVQGLNYGYTF
NA	TRBV29-1	TRBJ2-1	TGCAGCGTTGAAGGGGGCGGATTGAAGCAGTTCTTC	CSVEGGGLKQFF
TRBD2	TRBV11-2	TRBJ2-1	TGTGCCAGCAGCTTAGCCGGGACTAACCACAACAATGAGCAGTTCTTC	CASSLAGTNHNNEQFF
TRBD2	TRBV20-1	TRBJ2-1	TGCAGTGCTAGATCCCCGACTAGCTCGTTCTTC	CSARSPTSSFF
NA	TRBV19	TRBJ2-6	TGTGCCAGTAGTATAGCCCCAGATGGGGCCAACGTCCTGACTTTC	CASSIAPDGANVLTF
TRBD1	TRBV4-1	TRBJ1-1	TGCGCCAGCAGCCACCGGACAGGGGGTAGGGACACTGAAGCTTTCTTT	CASSHRTGGRDTEAFF
TRBD1	TRBV28	TRBJ2-7	TGTGCCAGCAGTCGGGACAGGAGTACCTACGAGCAGTACTTC	CASSRDRSTYEQYF
NA	TRBV4-1	TRBJ2-3	TGCGCCAGCAGTCCCCCCCGGAGTACGCAGTATTTT	CASSPPRSTQYF